The 9 T cell receptor beta chains presented below share a single source sample, sequenced in a study of T cell clonality in common variable immunodeficiency (dated by TCRdb to about 2015). Library prep was done by the immunoSEQ multiplex PCR assay. TCRdb's version of the immuneACCESS table is confined to in-frame rearrangements and falls short of the full clone set. An unresolved V gene accounts for under half of the shortfall where checked; the remainder is of unknown origin. In this sample the table shows 40,000 to 45,000 clones, and no singletons are among them. Clones ranked in the top ten supply about 1.3% of the sample. Sequences were obtained from peripheral blood mononuclear cells. All receptors come from a person between 18 and 70 years old in good health.

This clone came up many times. The read ends 3 residues shy of where the CDR3 ends; the end is completed using the germline J gene. V is TRBV20-1 and J is TRBJ2-1; 7 nucleotides match TRBD2. CDR1 and CDR2 from the germline V gene are DFQATT and SNEGSKA (reference sequence). V was clipped by 1 base and J by 2 bases; unmatched bases: 14. This CDR3 is built from 18 residues. CDR3 DNA (partial): TGCAGTGCTAGAGTCCACTTCGGAGCGGGATACACCTACAATGAG. Translated, it gives CSARVHFGAGYTYNE. The full-length CDR3 reads as CSARVHFGAGYTYNEQFF.

This clone came up many times. The observed sequence ends 3 residues before the CDR3 terminus, with the missing tail filled in from the germline J gene. The chain has TRBV28 and TRBJ2-5; unclear D gene. V gave up 6 bases and J gave up 4 bases, with 3 bases separating them. Germline values: CDR1 MDHEN, CDR2 SYDVKM. This CDR3 has 10 amino acids. Incomplete CDR3 DNA: TGTGCCAGCAGGCGAGAGACC. This translates into CASRRET. The whole CDR3 is CASRRETQYF.

This clone was counted many times. The read comes to an end 3 residues before the CDR3 does, leaving the germline J gene to fill in the end. The rearrangement uses TRBV5-6 and TRBJ1-5, with D possibly TRBD1 on 5 matching bases. The CDR3 consists of 14 residues. V lost 3 bases and J 7 bases, leaving 14 bases between the germline ends. Germline V gene lookup returns CDR1 SGHDT and CDR2 YYEEEE. This chain's CDR3 is CASSWTPTDQPQHF. CDR3 bases read: TGTGCCAGCAGCTGGACACCAACCGACCAGCCC.

This clone has a count of ten or more. The read terminates 3 residues ahead of where the CDR3 ends, so the germline J gene completes it. This chain links TRBV13 with TRBJ2-1, with TRBD2 matching 10 bases. Germline CDR1 is PRHDT and CDR2 is FYEKMQ (reference sequence). The trim removed 0 bases at V and 9 bases at J, leaving 5 bases unmatched. The CDR3 covers 15 residues. CDR3 sequence reads: CASSLGLAGDGEQFF. The DNA read from the CDR3 is TGTGCCAGCAGCTTAGGGCTAGCGGGAGACGGTGAG. The full variable domain, completed using reference TRBV13 and TRBJ2-1, is AAGVIQSPRHLIKEKRETATLKCYPIPRHDTVYWYQQGPGQDPQFLISFYEKMQSDKGSIPDRFSAQQFSDYHSELNMSSLELGDSALYFCASSLGLAGDGEQFFGPGTRLTVL.

Many counts were recorded for this clone. The read terminates 3 residues ahead of where the CDR3 ends, so the germline J gene completes it. The chain has TRBV20-1 and TRBJ2-3, with 10 bases aligning to TRBD2. The germline V gene encodes CDR1 DFQATT and CDR2 SNEGSKA (reference sequence). The CDR3 loop spans 14 amino acids. V shed 5 bases and J 5 bases; nucleotides not matched to a gene: 7. CDR3 DNA (partial): TGCAGTGCTTTCATACTAGCGGGACTAGATACG. Translated, it gives CSAFILAGLDT. The whole CDR3 is CSAFILAGLDTQYF.

Ten or more counts support this clone. With the read ending 3 residues before the CDR3 end, the germline J gene is used to fill in that end. This chain connects TRBV20-1 to TRBJ1-4; TRBD1 agrees at 7 bases. CDR1 and CDR2 (germline): DFQATT, SNEGSKA (reference sequence). This CDR3 contains 14 residues. CDR3 amino acids: CSARVQGLNSPLFF. The CDR3 bases that were read are TGCAGTGCTAGAGTACAGGGGTTAAATTCACCA.

This clone was seen at least ten times. The read finishes 3 residues shy of the CDR3 end, and the germline J gene is used to complete it. V and J are TRBV5-1 and TRBJ1-1; 10 nucleotides agree with TRBD1. This CDR3 is 16 amino acids long. The germline V gene has CDR1 SGHRS and CDR2 YFSETQ. Trimming took 0 bases from V and 3 from J; bases not matched to a gene: 5. CDR3 DNA (partial): TGCGCCAGCAGCTTGGGTCTCGACAGGGGGCACACTGAA. Amino acids: CASSLGLDRGHTE. The whole CDR3 reads CASSLGLDRGHTEAFF. Full variable domain (remainder filled in from reference TRBV5-1 and TRBJ1-1): KAGVTQTPRYLIKTRGQQVTLSCSPISGHRSVSWYQQTPGQGLQFLFEYFSETQRNKGNFPGRFSGRQFSNSRSEMNVSTLELGDSALYLCASSLGLDRGHTEAFFGQGTRLTVV.

This clone has ten or more counts. The CDR3 end is not reached by the read, which stops 3 residues before it; the germline J gene fills it in. V and J are TRBV2 and TRBJ2-5; 7 positions match TRBD2. This CDR3 has 15 amino acids. From germline, CDR1 is SNHLY and CDR2 FYNNEI. V lost 4 bases to trimming and J lost 1 base; unmatched junction nucleotides: 6. CDR3 DNA, as far as it was read: TGTGCCAGCAGTGTGGGGGGGACCTTCCAAGAGACC. Translated: CASSVGGTFQET. From start to end, the CDR3 is CASSVGGTFQETQYF.

This clone was counted ten times or more. The CDR3 bases that were read are TGTGCCAGTTCGTGGCAGGTCGGGGCAGATACG. Protein: CASSWQVGADT. The whole CDR3 protein reads CASSWQVGADTQYF. This sequence joins TRBV19 and TRBJ2-3; the D gene is possibly TRBD2 (5 bases). The CDR3 end is not reached by the read, which stops 3 residues before it; the germline J gene fills it in. Germline V lookup: CDR1 LNHDA, CDR2 SQIVND (reference sequence). There are 14 residues in the CDR3. V was clipped by 8 bases and J by 4 bases, with 16 bases between them.